The subject of this entry is one T cell receptor (beta chain). Its antigen is not identified. The table came from immunoSEQ multiplex PCR; TCRdb's copy has only in-frame clones and leaves some out. This table has nearly 7,500 clones, 93% appearing once. Germline V gene sequence: CDR1 ENHRY, CDR2 SYGVKD. V gave up 6 bases and J gave up 4 bases; unmatched junction bases: 8. The CDR3 is made up of 14 amino acids. These data are taken from a study of lymphopenia after photon versus proton radiotherapy. Study-level results: Photon-treated patients lost naive T cells and TCR diversity; proton-treated stayed stable.

Sequenced here: peripheral blood, sampled from a patient treated with photon-based radiotherapy. The clonotype originates from a woman between 45 and 65 years old with cholangiocarcinoma. The rearrangement uses TRBV10-3 and TRBJ1-1, with 7 bases lining up with TRBD1. The DNA of the CDR3 is TGTGCCATCAGAGACAGGGACTTAGGCACTGAAGCTTTCTTT. It is translated as CAIRDRDLGTEAFF.